The next 22 T cell receptor beta chains were all read from a single sample in a study of T cell repertoires in cytomegalovirus infection. TCRdb reprocessed the reads via MiXCR and lists one record per CDR3 protein. Counted here are around 320,000 distinct CDR3 sequences, over 7.5% occurring once; the ten biggest clones make up about 4.5%. The sequencing sample was made of PBMCs. The source of these receptors is a human donor in good health (CMV status not recorded). Some clones in this sample may be carry-over from other donors' samples.

V usage is TRBV7-2 and J usage is TRBJ1-6; D unresolved. The CDR3 extends over 17 amino acids. The germline V gene encodes CDR1 SGHTA and CDR2 FQGNSA. The V gene lost 2 bases and the J gene lost 8 bases, with 19 bases spanning the gap. CDR3 amino acids: CASSLRVRVESHSPLHF. DNA of the CDR3: TGTGCCAGCAGCTTAAGGGTTCGGGTGGAATCCCATTCACCCCTCCACTTT.

This clonotype was seen many times. V is TRBV20-1 and J is TRBJ2-3; 10 bases fit TRBD2. This CDR3 region has 16 residues. The trim removed 2 bases at V and 4 bases at J, leaving 9 bases unmatched. Germline V CDR1 and CDR2: DFQATT, SNEGSKA (reference sequence). CDR3 bases: TGCAGTGCTAGAAGTTTGGAGCGGGAGGGGTCAGATACGCAGTATTTT. Its protein product is CSARSLEREGSDTQYF.

This clonotype appeared many times. This chain connects TRBV7-2 to TRBJ2-7; D remains unclear. V was trimmed by 2 bases and J by 5 bases, leaving 13 bases between them. This CDR3 is 14 amino acids long. Per germline, CDR1 SGHTA and CDR2 FQGNSA. For the CDR3, the DNA is TGTGCCAGCAGCTTATCAGGAGATTACCACGAGCAGTACTTC. Its protein product is CASSLSGDYHEQYF. Based on the CDR3 plus reference TRBV7-2 and TRBJ2-7, the full variable domain is GAGVSQSPSNKVTEKGKDVELRCDPISGHTALYWYRQSLGQGLEFLIYFQGNSAPDKSGLPSDRFSAERTGGSVSTLTIQRTQQEDSAVYLCASSLSGDYHEQYFGPGTRLTVT.

The gene calls are TRBV27 and TRBJ1-4; the D gene is possibly TRBD1 (6 bases). The CDR3 sequence is 14 residues long. Germline V gene data show CDR1 as MNHEY and CDR2 as SMNVEV (reference sequence). Deletions cut 8 bases from V and 8 bases from J, with 18 bases between. This chain's CDR3 is CASGIQGVEEKLFF. CDR3 nucleotide sequence: TGTGCCAGCGGGATACAGGGTGTTGAAGAAAAACTGTTTTTT. Full variable domain (rest looked up from reference TRBV27 and TRBJ1-4): EAQVTQNPRYLITVTGKKLTVTCSQNMNHEYMSWYRQDPGLGLRQIYYSMNVEVTDKGDVPEGYKVSRKEKRNFPLILESPSPNQTSLYFCASGIQGVEEKLFFGSGTQLSVL.

This clonotype was seen a few times. The chain recombines TRBV28 with TRBJ1-5, with 10 positions matching TRBD1. Germline V gene data show CDR1 as MDHEN and CDR2 as SYDVKM. Trimming cost V 3 bases and J 0 bases; bases outside gene matches: 5. The CDR3 sequence is 17 residues long. DNA of the CDR3: TGTGCCAGCAGTTTGCGACAGGGGGCCTCTAGCAATCAGCCCCAGCATTTT. Amino acids: CASSLRQGASSNQPQHF.

This sequence joins TRBV27 and TRBJ2-1; TRBD1 is a possible D gene (5 bases). Germline V gives CDR1 MNHEY, CDR2 SMNVEV (reference sequence). With 6 bases removed from V and 0 bases from J, the gap between germline ends came to 9 bases. The CDR3 is 14 amino acids. This chain's CDR3 is CASSRASSYNEQFF. The DNA of the CDR3 is TGTGCCAGCAGCAGGGCTAGCTCCTACAATGAGCAGTTCTTC.

This chain connects TRBV3-1 to TRBJ2-5; D may be TRBD2 (6 bases). The CDR3 sequence is 16 residues long. From germline, CDR1 is LGHDT and CDR2 YNNKEL (reference sequence). The ends were cut back, 2 bases at V and 2 bases at J, with 15 bases in the middle. The DNA for the CDR3 is TGTGCCAGCAGCCAAAGAAACACGGGGGAGCAAGAGACCCAGTACTTC. Translated, it gives CASSQRNTGEQETQYF.

This clonotype was picked up many times. This chain joins TRBV20-1 and TRBJ1-1, with TRBD1 matching 7 bases. CDR1 and CDR2 from the germline V gene are DFQATT and SNEGSKA (reference sequence). The CDR3 is 13 amino acids. J gave up 7 bases and V 6 bases, and 11 bases lay outside the gene matches. Here the CDR3 reads CSALGEGAFEAFF. For the CDR3, the DNA is TGCAGTGCACTAGGAGAGGGGGCCTTTGAAGCTTTCTTT.

The rearrangement uses TRBV6-5 and TRBJ2-2; TRBD1 matches 7 bases. The CDR3 runs to 17 residues. Germline values: CDR1 MNHEY, CDR2 SVGAGI. Trimming cost V 0 bases and J 4 bases; bases outside gene matches: 8. The CDR3 DNA follows: TGTGCCAGCAGTTACTCGAGGGGACAGATAATCACCGGGGAGCTGTTTTTT. Protein: CASSYSRGQIITGELFF.

This clonotype was counted at least ten times. V is TRBV7-2 and J is TRBJ2-7; TRBD2 might be the D (6 bases). The germline V gene has CDR1 SGHTA and CDR2 FQGNSA. V was shortened by 5 bases and J by 6 bases, with 17 bases between the two germline ends. CDR3 size: 14 residues. The CDR3 DNA follows: TGTGCCAGCAGCCGCACTAGCCAAGGAGGCGAGCAGTACTTC. Encoded protein: CASSRTSQGGEQYF.

This clonotype appeared many times. The chain uses TRBV24-1 and TRBJ2-5; D possibly corresponds to TRBD2 (6 bases). The V and J ends lost 4 bases and 4 bases respectively, with 12 bases between them. CDR3 length: 14 amino acids. Per the germline V gene, CDR1 is KGHDR and CDR2 is SFDVKD. CDR3 loop: CATSEPGGAETQYF. CDR3 nucleotides: TGTGCCACCAGTGAACCCGGAGGGGCAGAGACCCAGTACTTC.

The V gene is TRBV7-9, the J gene TRBJ1-1; D uncertain. Trimming took 4 bases from V and 1 from J, leaving 7 bases between them. This CDR3 region has 13 residues. Per germline, CDR1 SEHNR and CDR2 FQNEAQ (reference sequence). CDR3 bases: TGTGCCAGCAGCTACTCAGCGAACACTGAAGCTTTCTTT. This translates into CASSYSANTEAFF.

This clonotype was seen more than once but under ten times. The gene calls are TRBV10-3 and TRBJ2-7; D gene uncertain. Germline loops: CDR1 ENHRY, CDR2 SYGVKD. The CDR3 contains 12 residues. V was cut by 3 bases and J by 3 bases, with 6 bases left in between. The CDR3 is CAISERVYEQYF. For the CDR3, the DNA is TGTGCCATCAGTGAAAGGGTCTACGAGCAGTACTTC.

This clonotype was counted at least ten times. Here the CDR3 DNA reads TGTGCCAGCAGTTCCGACAGCGCTTTACCTCTTAACTATGGCTACACCTTC. This translates into CASSSDSALPLNYGYTF. The chain couples TRBV7-2 to TRBJ1-2; tentative D call: TRBD1 (5 bases). The germline gives CDR1 SGHTA, CDR2 FQGNSA. This CDR3 is built from 17 residues. V shed 6 bases and J shed 1 base, with 21 bases lying between them.

This clonotype was picked up a small number of times. The V call is TRBV27, the J call TRBJ1-2; TRBD1 matches at 7 bases. The junction had 5 bases not matched to a gene; V was cut back by 5 bases and J by 5 bases. Germline values: CDR1 MNHEY, CDR2 SMNVEV (reference sequence). This CDR3 comprises 13 residues. The CDR3 protein is CASSADRVYGYTF. As DNA, the CDR3 is TGTGCCAGCAGTGCAGACAGGGTGTATGGCTACACCTTC.

This clonotype has a handful of counts. The V call is TRBV4-3, the J call TRBJ2-1, with TRBD1 matching 8 bases. The germline V gene encodes CDR1 LGHNA and CDR2 YSLEER. The CDR3 contains 14 residues. J gave up 9 bases and V 4 bases, and 8 bases lay outside the gene matches. The CDR3, as DNA: TGCGCCAGCAGCCCACAGGGGGTAGGGAGTGAGCAGTTCTTC. Its protein product is CASSPQGVGSEQFF.

V usage is TRBV2 and J usage is TRBJ2-7; 11 positions match TRBD2. V shed 8 bases, J shed 6 bases, and the junction held 12 bases outside the gene matches. The V gene's germline CDR1 is SNHLY and CDR2 FYNNEI. The CDR3 is made up of 15 amino acids. This chain's CDR3 is CASRSYSGTSGEQYF. In DNA, the CDR3 is TGTGCCAGCCGTAGTTACTCCGGGACTAGCGGCGAGCAGTACTTC.

This clonotype came up many times. This chain joins TRBV7-2 and TRBJ2-1; maybe TRBD2 (6 bases). The CDR3 runs to 18 residues. In germline, CDR1 is SGHTA, CDR2 FQGNSA. V was clipped by 4 bases and J by 2 bases, with 21 bases between them. The chain's CDR3 is CASSSPRKRAGPYNEQFF. Written as DNA, the CDR3 is TGTGCCAGCAGCTCCCCTAGAAAGCGGGCCGGCCCCTACAATGAGCAGTTCTTC.

The chain couples TRBV6-1 to TRBJ1-5, with TRBD1 as a possible D gene (5 bases). This CDR3 has 15 residues. The ends were cut back, 3 bases at V and 0 bases at J, with 9 bases in the middle. Germline loops: CDR1 MNHNS, CDR2 SASEGT. The CDR3 protein is CASSEGQASNQPQHF. CDR3 DNA sequence: TGTGCCAGCAGTGAGGGGCAGGCTAGCAATCAGCCCCAGCATTTT.

In regard to this clonotype: This may come from a read error, since a much larger clone is one base off. The rearrangement uses TRBV27 and TRBJ2-3; D call uncertain. CDR3 length equals 14 residues. The V gene lost 10 bases and the J gene lost 2 bases, with 16 bases spanning the gap. In germline, CDR1 is MNHEY, CDR2 SMNVEV (reference sequence). CDR3 DNA: TGTGCCACCCGCCAGCTGGGATCCACAGATACGCAGTATTTT. Residues: CATRQLGSTDTQYF.

This clonotype was counted only a few times. The chain is built from TRBV3-1 and TRBJ2-5; 12 nucleotides line up with TRBD2. This CDR3 contains 16 residues. The J segment lost 2 bases and the V segment lost 4 bases, leaving 5 bases of the junction unmatched. CDR1 and CDR2 (germline): LGHDT, YNNKEL (reference sequence). CDR3: CASSPWTSGDQETQYF. CDR3 sequence (DNA): TGTGCCAGCAGCCCCTGGACTAGCGGGGATCAAGAGACCCAGTACTTC.

This clonotype turned up a few times. The final CDR3 position lacks the conserved phenylalanine or tryptophan, pointing to a likely read error. It is unclear where the CDR3 begins or ends on the DNA, so no DNA is shown, and the CDR3 is as TCRdb lists it. This rearrangement joins TRBV24-1 to TRBJ1-4. Per the germline V gene, CDR1 is KGHDR and CDR2 is SFDVKD. The CDR3 has 10 residues if both end residues are counted. CDR3 protein: CATSKERVGG.